This section outlines one T cell receptor beta chain sequence together with its context. Its matching antigen is unknown. V trimming: 7 bases; J trimming: 3 bases; junction bases outside the gene matches: 13. The CDR3 has 18 amino acids. The germline V gene encodes CDR1 LNHDA and CDR2 SQIVND (reference sequence). These data belong to a study of cytomegalovirus exposure and HLA in healthy donors. The study, taken as a whole, reports: It has been reported that TCR beta sequences accurately predicted the HLA-A and HLA-B alleles of most subjects. DRB1 had the most TCR associations and HLA-C the fewest, a later analysis found, with rates varying by HLA locus. The authors considered a cluster of highly shared sequence variants likely to be a sequencing artifact.

Nominally healthy donors were sampled, though unrecorded immune exposures were likely. The PCR was carried out with 60 Vbeta primers and 13 Jbeta primers. Method: immunoSEQ multiplex PCR; TCRdb's copy keeps in-frame clones and lacks some. The repertoire has about 160,000 clones, around 68% of them found once; the top ten carry roughly 1.5%. The chain couples TRBV19 to TRBJ2-1; TRBD2 matches at 12 bases. The sequenced sample consisted of PBMCs. The TCR comes from a man aged 50-60 years in good health and CMV-seronegative. CDR3 in amino acids: CASKPGTSGGIFYNEQFF. The CDR3 DNA is TGTGCCAGTAAACCCGGTACTAGCGGGGGGATATTCTACAATGAGCAGTTCTTC.